The 26 T cell receptor beta chains presented below share a single source sample, sequenced in a study of a mutant IDH1 vaccine in newly diagnosed glioma. For these receptors, no antigen is known. Profiling relied on immunoSEQ multiplex PCR, and the TCRdb table lists in-frame clones only, not all of them. The repertoire has around 58,000 clones, approximately 81% of them found once; the top ten carry approximately 3.1%. As to time point: week 5, during vaccination. All doses held 300 ug of mutant IDH1 20-mer peptide, with topical imiquimod. The sequenced sample was PBMCs, obtained from a glioma patient whose treatment included an IDH1 peptide vaccine. The receptors originated from a man aged 30-40 years with glioma.

Of note for this clone: Being one base from a much bigger clone, this may be a read error. The same CDR3 can be traced to other DNA sequences in this sample. The V gene is TRBV6-1, the J gene TRBJ2-5; 11 bases line up with TRBD2. CDR1 is MNHNS, CDR2 SASEGT, per germline. With V trimmed by 2 bases and J by 1 base, 0 bases remained unmatched. The CDR3 is 15 residues long. The CDR3 DNA reads TGTGCCAGCAGTGAACTAGCGGGGGGCCAAGAGACCCAGTACTTC. Translated: CASSELAGGQETQYF.

This chain joins TRBV28 and TRBJ2-3; 9 bases fit TRBD2. The V gene's germline CDR1 is MDHEN and CDR2 SYDVKM. J was trimmed by 2 bases and V by 3 bases; bases with no gene match: 9. The CDR3 extends over 17 amino acids. CDR3 sequence: CASSFQVAGDPTDTQYF. DNA for the CDR3: TGTGCCAGCAGTTTCCAGGTAGCGGGGGATCCCACAGATACGCAGTATTTT.

This chain joins TRBV5-1 and TRBJ1-1; D might be TRBD1 (5 bases). The V gene lost 4 bases and the J gene lost 6 bases, with 13 bases spanning the gap. The germline gives CDR1 SGHRS, CDR2 YFSETQ. The CDR3 is 13 amino acids. CDR3 bases: TGCGCCAGCAGCCTCTCCGGGACGCCTGAAGCTTTCTTT. This translates into CASSLSGTPEAFF.

J is TRBJ2-1 and V is TRBV5-6, with 10 nucleotides matching TRBD1. Germline V CDR1 and CDR2: SGHDT, YYEEEE. There are 14 residues in the CDR3. Trimming took 5 bases from V and 5 from J; bases not matched to a gene: 4. The CDR3 reads CASSWDRGHNEQFF. The DNA of the CDR3 is TGTGCCAGCAGTTGGGACAGGGGACACAATGAGCAGTTCTTC.

The chain has TRBV5-1 and TRBJ2-1, with a weak D call TRBD2 (6 bases). There are 17 residues in the CDR3. With 2 bases removed from V and 1 base from J, the gap between germline ends came to 16 bases. Germline V CDR1 and CDR2: SGHRS, YFSETQ. CDR3 sequence reads: CASSFPGVPSSYNEQFF. Written as DNA, the CDR3 is TGCGCCAGCAGCTTTCCGGGGGTCCCCTCATCCTACAATGAGCAGTTCTTC.

The chain recombines TRBV7-9 with TRBJ1-2; D remains unclear. The germline gives CDR1 SEHNR, CDR2 FQNEAQ (reference sequence). CDR3 length: 15 residues. Trimming took off 5 bases at V and 5 bases at J, with 18 bases between the two ends. CDR3 protein: CASSPTGSGSYGYTF. The CDR3 nucleotides read TGTGCCAGCAGCCCAACCGGGAGTGGATCGTATGGCTACACCTTC. Full variable domain (remainder filled in from reference TRBV7-9 and TRBJ1-2): DTGVSQNPRHKITKRGQNVTFRCDPISEHNRLYWYRQTLGQGPEFLTYFQNEAQLEKSRLLSDRFSAERPKGSFSTLEIQRTEQGDSAMYLCASSPTGSGSYGYTFGSGTRLTVV.

The rearrangement uses TRBV18 and TRBJ1-5; D unclear. This CDR3 has 15 amino acids. Germline lookup yields CDR1 KGHSH and CDR2 LQKENI. Trimming stripped 6 bases from V and 9 bases from J, with 21 bases between. The CDR3 loop is CASSYASGSAWPQHF. The CDR3 DNA sequence: TGTGCCAGCTCCTACGCCAGCGGGTCGGCTTGGCCCCAGCATTTT.

V is TRBV5-5 and J is TRBJ1-5; D gene uncertain. V lost 0 bases and J lost 6, with 13 bases in between. CDR1 is SGHKS, CDR2 YYEKEE, per germline (reference sequence). This CDR3 contains 15 residues. CDR3 nucleotides: TGTGCCAGCAGCTTGGAGCTGGGAGTGGTTCAGCCCCAGCATTTT. Its protein is CASSLELGVVQPQHF.

CDR3 residues: CASSSGTEGNEQFF. The DNA of the CDR3 is TGTGCCAGTAGTTCCGGGACAGAGGGCAATGAGCAGTTCTTC. The genes are TRBV19 and TRBJ2-1; 7 bases align to TRBD1. V trimming: 5 bases; J trimming: 6 bases; junction bases outside the gene matches: 7. CDR3 length: 14 residues. Germline CDR1 reads LNHDA; CDR2 reads SQIVND (reference sequence).

This chain connects TRBV6-5 to TRBJ2-3; perhaps TRBD2 as D (7 bases). Trimming cost V 7 bases and J 1 base, with 12 bases left between them. The CDR3 is 14 amino acids. Germline V gene lookup returns CDR1 MNHEY and CDR2 SVGAGI. The chain's CDR3 is CASTSGGGTDTQYF. Here the CDR3 DNA reads TGTGCCAGCACCTCGGGGGGCGGCACAGATACGCAGTATTTT.

This clone was seen a handful of times. The chain couples TRBV15 to TRBJ1-1, with 7 bases that match TRBD1. The CDR3 contains 15 residues. J lost 6 bases, V lost 5 bases, and 12 bases had no gene match. CDR1 is LNHNV and CDR2 is YYDKDF in the germline V gene (reference sequence). The CDR3 loop is CATSAETGRLAEAFF. CDR3 DNA sequence: TGTGCCACCAGCGCCGAGACAGGGAGGCTCGCTGAAGCTTTCTTT.

This clone turned up a few times. The chain couples TRBV5-1 to TRBJ2-3; D gene ambiguous. The V and J ends lost 0 bases and 4 bases respectively, with 9 bases between them. The CDR3 loop spans 14 amino acids. CDR1 is SGHRS, CDR2 YFSETQ, per germline. The CDR3 DNA sequence: TGCGCCAGCAGCTTGGACCGTATCCCAGATACGCAGTATTTT. Amino acids: CASSLDRIPDTQYF. The whole variable domain, remainder taken from reference TRBV5-1 and TRBJ2-3, is KAGVTQTPRYLIKTRGQQVTLSCSPISGHRSVSWYQQTPGQGLQFLFEYFSETQRNKGNFPGRFSGRQFSNSRSEMNVSTLELGDSALYLCASSLDRIPDTQYFGPGTRLTVL.

The chain links TRBV30 to TRBJ2-7; D might be TRBD1 (6 bases). Germline V CDR1 and CDR2: GTSNPN, SVGIG (reference sequence). There are 17 residues in the CDR3. The germline V and J ends were trimmed by 3 bases and 0 bases, with 21 bases remaining between them. CDR3 nucleotide sequence: TGTGCCTGGAGCCTACCGGACTCCGGACAGACCTCCTACGAGCAGTACTTC. It codes for CAWSLPDSGQTSYEQYF.

This chain uses TRBV19 with TRBJ2-2; D perhaps matches TRBD1 (5 bases). CDR3 length equals 15 residues. The germline V and J ends were trimmed by 3 bases and 6 bases, with 14 bases remaining between them. The V gene's germline CDR1 is LNHDA and CDR2 SQIVND (reference sequence). Written as DNA, the CDR3 is TGTGCCAGTAGTATCCTCTCGACAGTATCCGGGGAGCTGTTTTTT. This codes for CASSILSTVSGELFF.

The V call is TRBV28, the J call TRBJ1-6; no clear D gene. Germline loops: CDR1 MDHEN, CDR2 SYDVKM. This CDR3 has 13 residues. V lost 6 bases and J 17 bases, leaving 20 bases between the germline ends. This CDR3 reads CASRSYGRSFFHF. For the CDR3, the DNA is TGTGCCAGCAGGTCGTATGGACGGAGCTTTTTCCACTTT.

The rearrangement links TRBV6-1 to TRBJ2-2; 8 bases line up with TRBD2. Germline V gives CDR1 MNHNS, CDR2 SASEGT. The V and J ends lost 1 base and 4 bases, in that order; junction bases with no gene match: 11. CDR3 size: 18 residues. This chain's CDR3 is CASSEGRRGLAGTGELFF. In DNA form, the CDR3 reads TGTGCCAGCAGTGAAGGGAGGAGAGGGCTAGCGGGCACCGGGGAGCTGTTTTTT.

The rearrangement uses TRBV28 and TRBJ2-1; 8 bases are shared with TRBD1. This CDR3 is 13 amino acids long. The germline gives CDR1 MDHEN, CDR2 SYDVKM. The V and J ends lost 11 bases and 7 bases, in that order; junction bases with no gene match: 10. The CDR3 region has the DNA TGTGCCGCGGCAGGACAGGGATGGAATGAGCAGTTCTTC. Residues: CAAAGQGWNEQFF.

Concerning this clone: A junction boundary mismatches the germline segment, possibly from a read error. The chain combines TRBV6-1 with TRBJ2-3, with TRBD2 matching over 12 bases. Germline CDR1 MNHNS, CDR2 SASEGT. This CDR3 has 15 amino acids. CDR3 amino acids: CTSSEASGGADTQYF. The CDR3 coding sequence is TGTACCAGCAGTGAAGCTAGCGGGGGGGCCGATACGCAGTATTTT.

The chain links TRBV10-2 to TRBJ2-2, with 11 bases lining up with TRBD1. The germline gives CDR1 WSHSY, CDR2 SAAADI. The length of the CDR3 is 16 residues. Trimming removed 3 bases from V and 3 bases from J; junction bases left unmatched: 3. Written as DNA, the CDR3 is TGCGCCAGCAGTGAACCGGGACAGGGGGACACCGGGGAGCTGTTTTTT. This sequence encodes CASSEPGQGDTGELFF.

This clone was detected only a few times. Other DNA sequences in the sample encode the same CDR3. J is TRBJ1-5 and V is TRBV29-1, with D uncertain. Germline V gives CDR1 SQVTM, CDR2 ANQGSEA. The CDR3 spans 13 residues. V was pared by 3 bases and J by 3 bases, with 9 bases between. The DNA for the CDR3 is TGCAGCGTTGAGACCGGGGACAATCAGCCCCAGCATTTT. As protein: CSVETGDNQPQHF. The whole variable domain, remainder taken from reference TRBV29-1 and TRBJ1-5, is SAVISQKPSRDICQRGTSLTIQCQVDSQVTMMFWYRQQPGQSLTLIATANQGSEATYESGFVIDKFPISRPNLTFSTLTVSNMSPEDSSIYLCSVETGDNQPQHFGDGTRLSIL.

The chain carries TRBV6-5 and TRBJ1-6, with D maybe TRBD1 (6 bases). Trimming shortened V by 6 bases and J by 10 bases, and 16 bases separated the two germline ends. Per the germline V gene, CDR1 is MNHEY and CDR2 is SVGAGI. This CDR3 is 14 amino acids long. The CDR3 spells CASRQTYGQSPLHF. The CDR3 nucleotides read TGTGCCAGCAGGCAGACCTACGGACAGTCACCCCTCCACTTT.

The rearrangement uses TRBV18 and TRBJ2-5; 8 positions match TRBD1. CDR1 is KGHSH and CDR2 is LQKENI in the germline V gene. V was pared by 5 bases and J by 5 bases, with 10 bases of the junction left unmatched. CDR3 length: 15 amino acids. This chain's CDR3 is CASSSRGPYRETQYF. The CDR3 region has the DNA TGTGCCAGCTCATCCAGGGGGCCCTACCGGGAGACCCAGTACTTC.

V and J are TRBV9 and TRBJ1-2, with 9 bases aligning to TRBD1. CDR3 size: 15 residues. Trimming cost V 4 bases and J 2 bases; bases outside gene matches: 6. Per the germline V gene, CDR1 is SGDLS and CDR2 is YYNGEE. CDR3 sequence reads: CASSTRDRANYGYTF. Written as DNA, the CDR3 is TGTGCCAGCAGCACCCGGGACAGGGCGAACTATGGCTACACCTTC.

J is TRBJ1-5 and V is TRBV11-2, with 7 bases matching TRBD1. V dropped 3 bases and J dropped 3; count of bases not matched to a gene: 5. Germline CDR1 SGHAT, CDR2 FQNNGV. The CDR3 sequence is 15 residues long. The CDR3 loop reads CASSFSGGVNQPQHF. In DNA, the CDR3 is TGTGCCAGCAGCTTTTCAGGGGGAGTCAATCAGCCCCAGCATTTT.

The rearrangement uses TRBV10-2 and TRBJ1-6, with D possibly being TRBD1 (5 bases). V lost 4 bases and J 0 bases, leaving 10 bases between the germline ends. Germline-derived CDR1 and CDR2 are WSHSY and SAAADI. The CDR3 has 16 residues. The DNA for the CDR3 is TGCGCCAGCAGTGGGGGCGTCCCCTCCTATAATTCACCCCTCCACTTT. Its translation is CASSGGVPSYNSPLHF.

This clone appeared a single time. This chain joins TRBV5-1 and TRBJ2-5; D gene ambiguous. The CDR3 runs to 13 residues. Looked up from germline, CDR1 is SGHRS and CDR2 is YFSETQ. Between the trimmed V and J ends, which lost 4 bases and 4 bases, there was a span of 11 bases. Here the CDR3 DNA reads TGCGCCAGCAGCGCGACCCCTGGAGAGACCCAGTACTTC. It translates to CASSATPGETQYF. Full variable domain (outside the CDR3, taken from reference TRBV5-1 and TRBJ2-5): KAGVTQTPRYLIKTRGQQVTLSCSPISGHRSVSWYQQTPGQGLQFLFEYFSETQRNKGNFPGRFSGRQFSNSRSEMNVSTLELGDSALYLCASSATPGETQYFGPGTRLLVL.